The following is a T cell receptor beta chain sequence with its context. The assay was immunoSEQ multiplex PCR, and TCRdb's table has in-frame clones only and misses some. Counted here are about 150,000 clones, roughly 88% occurring once; the ten biggest clones make up around 1.6%. Germline CDR1 LGHNA, CDR2 YNFKEQ. With 0 bases removed from V and 5 bases from J, the gap between germline ends came to 10 bases. The CDR3 sequence is 15 residues long. This sample was taken from a study of control samples from healthy donors and cancer patients. The gene calls are TRBV4-2 and TRBJ1-4; unclear D gene. The TCR was taken from a man aged 18 to 30 in good health. Sequencing was done on a sample of blood. CDR3 in amino acids: CASSQEIGPNEKLFF. In DNA form, the CDR3 reads TGTGCCAGCAGCCAAGAAATAGGGCCAAATGAAAAACTGTTTTTT.